These T cell receptor beta chains were read from a single sample in a study of T cell responses to AZD1222 COVID-19 vaccine. Data came from immunoSEQ multiplex PCR; TCRdb stores just in-frame clones and leaves some out. The sample shows 100,000 to 150,000 clones, about 90% of them seen only once. The material sequenced was peripheral blood, taken on day 0 of MenACWY control vaccination. These receptors came from an adult in good health. Each CDR3 is given with its conserved first and last residue. D genes are given only for firm matches. Clone size, where shown, is once, few, many, or a class for clones that have expanded.

D: TRBD2; V: TRBV20-1; J: TRBJ2-3; size: .; CDR3: CSASHIGTSGGTDTQYF; DNA: TGCAGTGCTAGTCACATCGGGACTAGCGGGGGTACAGATACGCAGTATTTT
D: .; V: TRBV28; J: TRBJ2-7; size: few; CDR3: CASSGMYEQYF; DNA: TGTGCCAGCAGCGGGATGTACGAGCAGTACTTC
D: .; V: TRBV6-4; J: TRBJ2-7; size: .; CDR3: CASSDSSSGKQYF; DNA: TGTGCCAGCAGTGACTCTTCCTCAGGGAAGCAGTACTTC
D: TRBD2; V: TRBV28; J: TRBJ2-7; size: .; CDR3: CASSPTPGLASVEQYF; DNA: TGTGCCAGCAGTCCCACCCCAGGACTAGCGAGTGTCGAGCAGTACTTC
D: .; V: TRBV19; J: TRBJ1-6; size: .; CDR3: CASSVQGNNSPLHF; DNA: TGTGCCAGTAGTGTCCAGGGAAATAATTCACCCCTCCACTTT
D: .; V: TRBV3-1/TRBV3-2; J: TRBJ1-6; size: once; CDR3: CASSRRRGDNSPLHF; DNA: TGTGCCAGCAGCCGGAGGAGGGGGGATAATTCACCCCTCCACTTT
D: TRBD1; V: TRBV30; J: TRBJ2-7; size: .; CDR3: CAWIPKAGTGGYEQYF; DNA: TGTGCCTGGATCCCTAAGGCGGGGACAGGGGGTTACGAGCAGTACTTC
D: TRBD2; V: TRBV9; J: TRBJ2-1; size: .; CDR3: CASSEVAGANEQFF; DNA: TGTGCCAGCAGCGAGGTAGCGGGAGCGAATGAGCAGTTCTTC
D: TRBD1; V: TRBV3-1/TRBV3-2; J: TRBJ2-5; size: .; CDR3: CASSQTGGPWETQYF; DNA: TGTGCCAGCAGCCAGACAGGGGGTCCTTGGGAGACCCAGTACTTC
D: TRBD2; V: TRBV7-2; J: TRBJ2-7; size: .; CDR3: CASSWDYAYEQYF; DNA: TGTGCCAGCAGCTGGGACTACGCCTACGAGCAGTACTTC
D: TRBD1; V: TRBV30; J: TRBJ1-4; size: .; CDR3: CAWRETGSRVKLFF; DNA: TGTGCCTGGCGAGAGACAGGGAGCAGGGTAAAACTGTTTTTT
D: .; V: TRBV3-1/TRBV3-2; J: TRBJ1-6; size: .; CDR3: CASSPREGLSYNSPLHF; DNA: TGTGCCAGCAGCCCCCGGGAGGGATTATCCTATAATTCACCCCTCCACTTT
D: .; V: TRBV15; J: TRBJ1-4; size: .; CDR3: CATSRDGKAGEKLFF; DNA: TGTGCCACCAGCAGAGACGGGAAGGCGGGTGAAAAACTGTTTTTT
D: .; V: TRBV4-2; J: TRBJ1-4; size: .; CDR3: CASSPTPNSNEKLFF; DNA: TGTGCCAGCAGCCCAACTCCTAATTCGAATGAAAAACTGTTTTTT
D: TRBD1; V: TRBV4-2; J: TRBJ1-6; size: .; CDR3: CASRHLLGDRDNSPLHF; DNA: TGTGCCAGCCGACATCTCCTCGGGGACAGGGACAATTCACCCCTCCACTTT
D: .; V: TRBV30; J: TRBJ1-3; size: .; CDR3: CASSDRNTIYF; DNA: TGTGCCTCCTCGGATAGAAACACCATATATTTT
D: .; V: TRBV28; J: TRBJ2-3; size: .; CDR3: CASSFAAGRLDTQYF; DNA: TGTGCCAGCAGTTTTGCTGCGGGAAGGTTAGATACGCAGTATTTT
D: TRBD2; V: TRBV7-2; J: TRBJ2-1; size: .; CDR3: CASSFRTSGGSSYNEQFF; DNA: TGTGCCAGCAGCTTCCGGACTAGCGGGGGGAGCTCCTACAATGAGCAGTTCTTC
D: .; V: TRBV5-4; J: TRBJ1-3; size: .; CDR3: CASSSDHRDSASGNTIYF; DNA: TGTGCCAGCAGCTCGGACCACCGGGACTCCGCTTCTGGAAACACCATATATTTT
D: .; V: TRBV28; J: TRBJ1-5; size: .; CDR3: CASQIGISGQPQHF; DNA: TGTGCCAGTCAAATCGGGATAAGTGGCCAGCCCCAGCATTTT
D: .; V: TRBV5-1; J: TRBJ2-1; size: .; CDR3: CASSLASVNEQFF; DNA: TGCGCCAGCAGCTTGGCCTCCGTGAATGAGCAGTTCTTC
D: TRBD1; V: TRBV29-1; J: TRBJ1-4; size: .; CDR3: CSVEVGDRGEKLFF; DNA: TGCAGCGTTGAAGTAGGGGACAGGGGCGAAAAACTGTTTTTT
D: .; V: TRBV29-1; J: TRBJ2-3; size: .; CDR3: CSTRQFSRAAPSTDTQYF; DNA: TGCAGCACAAGACAGTTTTCTAGAGCGGCCCCTAGCACAGATACGCAGTATTTT
D: TRBD1; V: TRBV28; J: TRBJ1-3; size: .; CDR3: CASTQWGGQGDSGNTIYF; DNA: TGTGCCAGCACCCAATGGGGGGGGCAGGGGGACAGTGGAAACACCATATATTTT